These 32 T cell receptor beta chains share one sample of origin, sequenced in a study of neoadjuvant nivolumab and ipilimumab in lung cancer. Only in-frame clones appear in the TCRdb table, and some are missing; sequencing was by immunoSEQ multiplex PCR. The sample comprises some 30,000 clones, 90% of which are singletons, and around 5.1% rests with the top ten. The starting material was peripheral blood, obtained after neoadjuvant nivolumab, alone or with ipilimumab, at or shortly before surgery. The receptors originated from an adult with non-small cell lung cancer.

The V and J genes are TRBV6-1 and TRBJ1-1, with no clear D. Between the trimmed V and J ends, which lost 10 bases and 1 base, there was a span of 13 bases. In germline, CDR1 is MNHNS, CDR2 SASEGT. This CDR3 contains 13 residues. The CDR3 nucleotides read TGTGCCACAAGGACCAATTGGAACACTGAAGCTTTCTTT. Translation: CATRTNWNTEAFF.

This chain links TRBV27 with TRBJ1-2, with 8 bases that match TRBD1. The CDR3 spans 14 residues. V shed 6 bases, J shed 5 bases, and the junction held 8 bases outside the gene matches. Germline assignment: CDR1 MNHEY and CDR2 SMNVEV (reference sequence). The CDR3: CASRSSGGAYGYTF. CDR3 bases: TGTGCCAGCAGGTCCTCAGGGGGCGCATATGGCTACACCTTC.

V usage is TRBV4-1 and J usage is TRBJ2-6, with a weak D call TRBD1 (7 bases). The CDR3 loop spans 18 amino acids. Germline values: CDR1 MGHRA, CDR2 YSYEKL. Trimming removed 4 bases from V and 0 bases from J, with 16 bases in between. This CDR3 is CASSRGQGGTSGANVLTF. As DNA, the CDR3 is TGCGCCAGCAGCCGAGGGCAGGGGGGAACCTCTGGGGCCAACGTCCTGACTTTC.

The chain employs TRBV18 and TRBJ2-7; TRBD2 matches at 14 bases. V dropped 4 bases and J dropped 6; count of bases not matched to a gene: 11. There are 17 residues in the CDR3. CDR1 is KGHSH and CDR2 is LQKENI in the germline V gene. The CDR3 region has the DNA TGTGCCAGCTCACAGACTAGCGGGGGGGCTCCCCGGGGCGAGCAGTACTTC. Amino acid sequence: CASSQTSGGAPRGEQYF.

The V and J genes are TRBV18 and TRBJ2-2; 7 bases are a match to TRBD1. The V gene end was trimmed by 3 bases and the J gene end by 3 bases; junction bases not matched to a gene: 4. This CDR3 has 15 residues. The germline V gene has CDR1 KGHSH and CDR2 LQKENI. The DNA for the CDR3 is TGTGCCAGCTCACCCCTGACAGGGTACACCGGGGAGCTGTTTTTT. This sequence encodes CASSPLTGYTGELFF.

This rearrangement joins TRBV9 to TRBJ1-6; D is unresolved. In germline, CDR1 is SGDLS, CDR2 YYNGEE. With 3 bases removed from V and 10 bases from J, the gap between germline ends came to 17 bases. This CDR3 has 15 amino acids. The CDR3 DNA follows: TGTGCCAGCAGCGGCGAGGAGGGATCGCGGTCACCCCTCCACTTT. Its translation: CASSGEEGSRSPLHF.

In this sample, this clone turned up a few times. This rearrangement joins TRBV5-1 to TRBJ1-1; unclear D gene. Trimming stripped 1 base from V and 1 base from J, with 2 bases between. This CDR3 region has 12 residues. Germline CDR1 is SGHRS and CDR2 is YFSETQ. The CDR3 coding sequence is TGCGCCAGCAGCTTGCAGAACACTGAAGCTTTCTTT. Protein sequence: CASSLQNTEAFF.

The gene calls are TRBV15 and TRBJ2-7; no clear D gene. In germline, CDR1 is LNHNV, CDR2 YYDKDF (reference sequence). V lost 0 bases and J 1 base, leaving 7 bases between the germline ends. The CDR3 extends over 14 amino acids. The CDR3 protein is CATSRDDTSYEQYF. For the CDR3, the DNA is TGTGCCACCAGCAGAGACGACACATCCTACGAGCAGTACTTC.

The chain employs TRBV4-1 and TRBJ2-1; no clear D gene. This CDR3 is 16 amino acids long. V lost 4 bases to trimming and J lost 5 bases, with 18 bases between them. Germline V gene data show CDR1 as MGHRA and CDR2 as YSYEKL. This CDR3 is CASSLSIGIAHNEQFF. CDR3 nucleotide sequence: TGCGCCAGCAGCCTATCAATAGGGATTGCCCACAATGAGCAGTTCTTC.

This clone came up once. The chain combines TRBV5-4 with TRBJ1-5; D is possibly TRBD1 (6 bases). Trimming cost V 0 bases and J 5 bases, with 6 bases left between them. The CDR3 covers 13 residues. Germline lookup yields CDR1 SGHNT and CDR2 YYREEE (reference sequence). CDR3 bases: TGTGCCAGCAGCTTGGACAGGGATCAGCCCCAGCATTTT. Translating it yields CASSLDRDQPQHF.

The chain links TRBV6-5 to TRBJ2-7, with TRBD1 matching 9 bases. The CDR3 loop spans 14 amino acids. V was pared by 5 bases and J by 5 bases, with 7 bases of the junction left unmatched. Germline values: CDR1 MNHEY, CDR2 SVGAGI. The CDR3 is CASSIGTGFNEQYF. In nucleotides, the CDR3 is TGTGCCAGCAGTATCGGGACAGGGTTCAACGAGCAGTACTTC.

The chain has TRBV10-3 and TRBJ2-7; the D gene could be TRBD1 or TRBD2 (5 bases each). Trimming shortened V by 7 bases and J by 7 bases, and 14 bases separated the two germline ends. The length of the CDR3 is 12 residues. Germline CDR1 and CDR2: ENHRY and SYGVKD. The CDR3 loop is CAIKGTGWEQYF. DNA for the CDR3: TGTGCCATCAAGGGGACGGGCTGGGAGCAGTACTTC.

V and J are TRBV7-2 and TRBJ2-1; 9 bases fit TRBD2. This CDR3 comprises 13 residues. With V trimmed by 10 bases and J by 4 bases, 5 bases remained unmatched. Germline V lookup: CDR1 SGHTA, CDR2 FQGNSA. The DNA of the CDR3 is TGTGCCACCCTAGCGGGGCCTTACAATGAGCAGTTCTTC. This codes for CATLAGPYNEQFF.

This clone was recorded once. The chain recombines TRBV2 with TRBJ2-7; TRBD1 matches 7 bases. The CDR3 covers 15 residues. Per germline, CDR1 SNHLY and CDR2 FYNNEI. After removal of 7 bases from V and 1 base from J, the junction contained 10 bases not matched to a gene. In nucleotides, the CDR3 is TGTGCCAGCACCGAGACAGGGCGTAGTTCCTACGAGCAGTACTTC. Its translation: CASTETGRSSYEQYF.

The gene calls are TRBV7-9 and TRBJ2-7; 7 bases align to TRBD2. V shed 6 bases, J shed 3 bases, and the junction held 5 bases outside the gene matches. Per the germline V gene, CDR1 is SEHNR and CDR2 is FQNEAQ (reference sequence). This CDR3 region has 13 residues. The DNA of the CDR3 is TGTGCCAGCAGTCGCGCGGGGGACTACGAGCAGTACTTC. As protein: CASSRAGDYEQYF. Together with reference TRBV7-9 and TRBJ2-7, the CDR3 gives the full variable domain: DTGVSQNPRHKITKRGQNVTFRCDPISEHNRLYWYRQTLGQGPEFLTYFQNEAQLEKSRLLSDRFSAERPKGSFSTLEIQRTEQGDSAMYLCASSRAGDYEQYFGPGTRLTVT.

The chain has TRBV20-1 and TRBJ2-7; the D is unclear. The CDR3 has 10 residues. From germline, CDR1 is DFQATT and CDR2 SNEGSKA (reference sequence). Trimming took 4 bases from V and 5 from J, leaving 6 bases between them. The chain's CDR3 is CSATEDEQYF. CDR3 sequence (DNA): TGCAGTGCTACTGAAGACGAGCAGTACTTC.

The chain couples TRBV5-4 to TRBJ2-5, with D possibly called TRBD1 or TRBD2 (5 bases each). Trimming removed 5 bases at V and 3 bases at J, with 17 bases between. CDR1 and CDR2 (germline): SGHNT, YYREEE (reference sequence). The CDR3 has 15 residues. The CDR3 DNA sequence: TGTGCCAGCAGATTAAATTCGGGGCCAAAAGAGACCCAGTACTTC. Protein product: CASRLNSGPKETQYF.

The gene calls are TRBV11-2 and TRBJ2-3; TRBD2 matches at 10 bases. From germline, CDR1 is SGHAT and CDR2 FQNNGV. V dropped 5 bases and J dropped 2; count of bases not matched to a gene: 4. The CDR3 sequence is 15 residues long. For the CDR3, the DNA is TGTGCCAGCAGCATTAGCGGGGGGTACACAGATACGCAGTATTTT. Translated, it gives CASSISGGYTDTQYF. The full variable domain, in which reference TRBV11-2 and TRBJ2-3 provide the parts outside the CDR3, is EAGVAQSPRYKIIEKRQSVAFWCNPISGHATLYWYQQILGQGPKLLIQFQNNGVVDDSQLPKDRFSAERLKGVDSTLKIQPAKLEDSAVYLCASSISGGYTDTQYFGPGTRLTVL.

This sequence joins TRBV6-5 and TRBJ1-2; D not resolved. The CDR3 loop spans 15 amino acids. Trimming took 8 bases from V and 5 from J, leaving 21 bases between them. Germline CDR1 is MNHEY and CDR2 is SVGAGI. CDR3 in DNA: TGTGCCAGCCGAGGGAAAGCAGGTTTTCTTTATGGCTACACCTTC. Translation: CASRGKAGFLYGYTF.

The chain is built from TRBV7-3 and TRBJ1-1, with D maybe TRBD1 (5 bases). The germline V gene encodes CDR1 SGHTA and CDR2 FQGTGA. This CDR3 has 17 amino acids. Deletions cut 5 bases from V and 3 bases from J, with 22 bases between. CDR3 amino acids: CASSNRILEGRDTEAFF. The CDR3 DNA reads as TGTGCCAGCAGCAACCGAATCCTAGAGGGACGGGACACTGAAGCTTTCTTT.

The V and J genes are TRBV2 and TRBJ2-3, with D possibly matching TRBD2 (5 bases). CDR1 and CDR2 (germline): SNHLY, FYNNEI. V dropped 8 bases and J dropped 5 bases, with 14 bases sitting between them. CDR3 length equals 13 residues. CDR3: CASGSRAVDTQYF. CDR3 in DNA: TGTGCCAGCGGTTCGAGGGCTGTAGATACGCAGTATTTT.

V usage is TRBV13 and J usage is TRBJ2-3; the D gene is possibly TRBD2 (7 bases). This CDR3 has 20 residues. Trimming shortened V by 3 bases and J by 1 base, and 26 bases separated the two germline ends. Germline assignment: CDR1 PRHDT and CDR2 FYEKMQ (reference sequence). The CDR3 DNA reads TGTGCCAGCAGCTTTTATCCCCTCCAGGGCGGGGGCCTTCGCACAGATACGCAGTATTTT. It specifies CASSFYPLQGGGLRTDTQYF.

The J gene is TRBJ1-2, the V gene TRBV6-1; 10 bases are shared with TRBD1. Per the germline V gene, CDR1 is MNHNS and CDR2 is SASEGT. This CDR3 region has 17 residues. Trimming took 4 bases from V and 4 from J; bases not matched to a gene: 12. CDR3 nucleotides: TGTGCCAGCAGTGGTAAATTTGGGGACAGGGGAGTCTATGGCTACACCTTC. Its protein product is CASSGKFGDRGVYGYTF.

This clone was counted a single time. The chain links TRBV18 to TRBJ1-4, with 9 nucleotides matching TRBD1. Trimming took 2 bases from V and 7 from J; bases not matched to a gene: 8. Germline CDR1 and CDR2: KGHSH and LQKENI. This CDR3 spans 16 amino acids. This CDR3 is CASSPRTGEFGEKLFF. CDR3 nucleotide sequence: TGTGCCAGCTCACCAAGGACAGGGGAGTTTGGTGAAAAACTGTTTTTT.

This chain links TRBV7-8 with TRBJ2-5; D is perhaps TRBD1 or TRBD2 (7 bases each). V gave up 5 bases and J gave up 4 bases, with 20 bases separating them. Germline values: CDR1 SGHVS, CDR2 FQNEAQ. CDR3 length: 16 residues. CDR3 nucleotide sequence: TGTGCCAGCAGCCCCAGGGGGGGAGTGGGTGGAGAGACCCAGTACTTC. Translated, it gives CASSPRGGVGGETQYF.

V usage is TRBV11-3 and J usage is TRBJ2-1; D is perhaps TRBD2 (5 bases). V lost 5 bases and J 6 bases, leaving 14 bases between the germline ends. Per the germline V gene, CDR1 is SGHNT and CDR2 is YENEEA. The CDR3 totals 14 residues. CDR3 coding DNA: TGTGCCAGCAGCCCCCCCGGGGTGGGCAATGAGCAGTTCTTC. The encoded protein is CASSPPGVGNEQFF.

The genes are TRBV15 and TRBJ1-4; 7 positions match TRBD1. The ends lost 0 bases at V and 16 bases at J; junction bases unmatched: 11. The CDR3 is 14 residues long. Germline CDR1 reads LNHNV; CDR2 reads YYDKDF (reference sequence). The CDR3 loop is CATSRERLGGAWFF. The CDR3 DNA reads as TGTGCCACCAGCAGAGAGCGACTAGGGGGCGCTTGGTTTTTT. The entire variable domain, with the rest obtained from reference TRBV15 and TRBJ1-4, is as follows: DAMVIQNPRYQVTQFGKPVTLSCSQTLNHNVMYWYQQKSSQAPKLLFHYYDKDFNNEADTPDNFQSRRPNTSFCFLDIRSPGLGDTAMYLCATSRERLGGAWFFGSGTQLSVL.

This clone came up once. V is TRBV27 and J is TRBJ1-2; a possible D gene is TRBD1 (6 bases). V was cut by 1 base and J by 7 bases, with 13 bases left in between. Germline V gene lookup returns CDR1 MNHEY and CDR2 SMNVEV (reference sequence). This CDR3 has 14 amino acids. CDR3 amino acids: CASSLYVGAGGYTF. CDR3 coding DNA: TGTGCCAGCAGTTTATACGTGGGGGCGGGTGGCTACACCTTC.

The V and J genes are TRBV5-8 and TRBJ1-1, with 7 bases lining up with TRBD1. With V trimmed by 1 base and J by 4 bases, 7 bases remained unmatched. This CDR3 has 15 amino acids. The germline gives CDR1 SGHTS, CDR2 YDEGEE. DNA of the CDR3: TGTGCCAGCAGCTTGTTAAGGTCAGGGGGCACTGAAGCTTTCTTT. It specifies CASSLLRSGGTEAFF. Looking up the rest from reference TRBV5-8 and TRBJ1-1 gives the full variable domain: EAGVTQSPTHLIKTRGQQATLRCSPISGHTSVYWYQQALGLGLQFLLWYDEGEERNRGNFPPRFSGRQFPNYSSELNVNALELEDSALYLCASSLLRSGGTEAFFGQGTRLTVV.

The CDR3 sequence: CASSKQGLVEAFF. The CDR3 region has the DNA TGTGCCAGCAGTAAGCAAGGATTGGTGGAAGCTTTCTTT. J is TRBJ1-1 and V is TRBV2; the D is unclear. V was shortened by 5 bases and J by 8 bases, with 15 bases between the two germline ends. This CDR3 contains 13 residues. Germline assignment: CDR1 SNHLY and CDR2 FYNNEI.

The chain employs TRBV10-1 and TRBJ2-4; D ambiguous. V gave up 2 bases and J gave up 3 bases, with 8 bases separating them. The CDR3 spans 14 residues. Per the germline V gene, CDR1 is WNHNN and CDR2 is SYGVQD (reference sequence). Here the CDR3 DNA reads TGCGCCAGCAGTGAGGCGGTCAACAAAAACATTCAGTACTTC. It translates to CASSEAVNKNIQYF.

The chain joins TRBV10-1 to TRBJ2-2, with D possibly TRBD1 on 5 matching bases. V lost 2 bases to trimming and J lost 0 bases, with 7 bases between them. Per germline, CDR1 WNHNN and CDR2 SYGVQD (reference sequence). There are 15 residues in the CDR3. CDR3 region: CASSEIRANTGELFF. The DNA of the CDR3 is TGCGCCAGCAGTGAGATCAGGGCGAACACCGGGGAGCTGTTTTTT.